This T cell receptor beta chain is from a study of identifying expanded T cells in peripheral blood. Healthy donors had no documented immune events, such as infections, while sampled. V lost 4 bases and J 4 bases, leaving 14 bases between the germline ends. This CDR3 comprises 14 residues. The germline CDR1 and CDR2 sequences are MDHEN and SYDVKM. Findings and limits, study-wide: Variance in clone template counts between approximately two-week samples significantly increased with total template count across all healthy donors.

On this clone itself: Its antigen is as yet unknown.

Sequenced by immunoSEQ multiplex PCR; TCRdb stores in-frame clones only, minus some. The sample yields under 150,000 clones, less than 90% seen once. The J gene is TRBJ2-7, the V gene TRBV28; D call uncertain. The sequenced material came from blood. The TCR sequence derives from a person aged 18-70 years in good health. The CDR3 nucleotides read TGTGCCAGCAGTTCACGTGTCAGGAGTTACGAGCAGTACTTC. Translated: CASSSRVRSYEQYF. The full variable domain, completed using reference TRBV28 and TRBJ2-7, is DVKVTQSSRYLVKRTGEKVFLECVQDMDHENMFWYRQDPGLGLRLIYFSYDVKMKEKGDIPEGYSVSREKKERFSLILESASTNQTSMYLCASSSRVRSYEQYFGPGTRLTVT.